These 16 T cell receptor beta chains share one sample of origin, sequenced in a study of control samples from healthy donors and cancer patients. The method was immunoSEQ multiplex PCR; TCRdb's version includes in-frame clones alone and lacks a portion of them. The repertoire holds about 140,000 clones, with 94% as singletons. The sample comprised blood. These receptor sequences come from a man aged 35-49 years in good health.

This sequence joins TRBV5-1 and TRBJ1-2, with 8 bases identical to TRBD1. The V gene end was trimmed by 4 bases and the J gene end by 2 bases; junction bases not matched to a gene: 7. Germline CDR1 and CDR2: SGHRS and YFSETQ. The CDR3 runs 15 residues. The CDR3: CASSGQGVENYGYTF. The CDR3 DNA is TGCGCCAGCAGCGGACAGGGAGTAGAAAACTATGGCTACACCTTC.

The chain has TRBV13 and TRBJ2-3; no clear D gene. V lost 1 base and J 6 bases, leaving 5 bases between the germline ends. The germline gives CDR1 PRHDT, CDR2 FYEKMQ (reference sequence). There are 12 residues in the CDR3. CDR3 amino acids: CASSLVKDTQYF. DNA of the CDR3: TGTGCCAGCAGCTTAGTGAAGGATACGCAGTATTTT. Using reference TRBV13 and TRBJ2-3 for the parts outside the CDR3, the full variable domain is AAGVIQSPRHLIKEKRETATLKCYPIPRHDTVYWYQQGPGQDPQFLISFYEKMQSDKGSIPDRFSAQQFSDYHSELNMSSLELGDSALYFCASSLVKDTQYFGPGTRLTVL.

V gene TRBV5-1 combines with J gene TRBJ2-3, with D unclear. V lost 0 bases and J 6 bases, leaving 11 bases between the germline ends. Per germline, CDR1 SGHRS and CDR2 YFSETQ. The CDR3 is 14 amino acids. The CDR3 nucleotides read TGCGCCAGCAGCTTGGCTACCCTAGGGGATACGCAGTATTTT. It codes for CASSLATLGDTQYF. Supplemented by reference TRBV5-1 and TRBJ2-3, the full variable domain reads KAGVTQTPRYLIKTRGQQVTLSCSPISGHRSVSWYQQTPGQGLQFLFEYFSETQRNKGNFPGRFSGRQFSNSRSEMNVSTLELGDSALYLCASSLATLGDTQYFGPGTRLTVL.

The chain joins TRBV20-1 to TRBJ2-1; TRBD2 agrees at 10 bases. The germline gives CDR1 DFQATT, CDR2 SNEGSKA (reference sequence). The CDR3 loop spans 17 amino acids. The V and J ends lost 3 bases and 7 bases, in that order; junction bases with no gene match: 15. CDR3 sequence (DNA): TGCAGTGCTAGTTTCAGGGGCGGCCTAGCGGGAGAAAATGAGCAGTTCTTC. Protein product: CSASFRGGLAGENEQFF.

V is TRBV12-3 or TRBV12-4 and J is TRBJ2-7, with a possible D match to TRBD1 (6 bases). V lost 3 bases and J lost 13, with 19 bases in between. The CDR3 spans 13 residues. CDR3 sequence (DNA): TGTGCCAGCAGTTTGACCACCGGGACAACCACCTACTTC. Its protein product is CASSLTTGTTTYF.

J is TRBJ1-3 and V is TRBV6-2 or TRBV6-3; the D gene is possibly TRBD1 (5 bases). This CDR3 comprises 16 residues. V lost 3 bases to trimming and J lost 5 bases, with 17 bases between them. Germline CDR1 is MNHEY and CDR2 is SVGEGT. The CDR3 bases are TGTGCCAGCAGTTATTCCGGGGGAGTGAAGAGAAACACCATATATTTT. Translated, it gives CASSYSGGVKRNTIYF.

In this sample, this clone turned up once. The chain employs TRBV19 and TRBJ1-2, with TRBD1 as a possible D gene (5 bases). V dropped 5 bases and J dropped 8 bases, with 15 bases sitting between them. Germline values: CDR1 LNHDA, CDR2 SQIVND (reference sequence). The CDR3 has 13 amino acids. The CDR3: CASSLPAGMGYTF. The CDR3 DNA reads as TGTGCCAGTAGTCTCCCAGCAGGGATGGGCTACACCTTC.

The V call is TRBV5-1, the J call TRBJ1-5; D is undetermined. Trimming cost V 1 base and J 1 base, with 9 bases left between them. This CDR3 spans 15 amino acids. Germline CDR1 and CDR2: SGHRS and YFSETQ. CDR3 sequence (DNA): TGCGCCAGCAGCTTGTGGGGTGACAGCAATCAGCCCCAGCATTTT. Residues: CASSLWGDSNQPQHF.

The chain combines TRBV7-9 with TRBJ1-3; D gene uncertain. V lost 6 bases to trimming and J lost 0 bases, with 6 bases between them. Germline-derived CDR1 and CDR2 are SEHNR and FQNEAQ (reference sequence). This CDR3 has 13 amino acids. The CDR3: CASSSLSGNTIYF. CDR3 nucleotide sequence: TGTGCCAGCAGTAGCCTCTCTGGAAACACCATATATTTT.

The chain uses TRBV6-5 and TRBJ2-7; D is ambiguous. Germline V gene lookup returns CDR1 MNHEY and CDR2 SVGAGI. Trimming removed 2 bases from V and 7 bases from J, with 12 bases in between. The CDR3 has 13 residues. The CDR3 DNA reads as TGTGCCAGCAGTTACCGGCCAATGTTGGAGCAGTACTTC. Translated: CASSYRPMLEQYF.

CDR3 sequence: CSVALRTSFEQFF. CDR3 coding DNA: TGCAGCGTGGCGCTGAGGACTAGCTTCGAGCAGTTCTTC. The chain employs TRBV29-1 and TRBJ2-1, with TRBD2 identical over 8 bases. V lost 6 bases, J lost 10 bases, and 11 bases stayed unmatched. Germline CDR1 and CDR2: SQVTM and ANQGSEA. CDR3 length: 13 amino acids.

The chain carries TRBV5-6 and TRBJ2-3, with 7 positions matching TRBD2. Germline CDR1 SGHDT, CDR2 YYEEEE. The CDR3 sequence is 16 residues long. The V and J ends lost 4 bases and 5 bases, in that order; junction bases with no gene match: 13. Written as DNA, the CDR3 is TGTGCCAGCAGCCTTGGGGCCGGGACTATCGGAGATACGCAGTATTTT. Its translation: CASSLGAGTIGDTQYF.

This clone was picked up a small number of times. The chain combines TRBV4-3 with TRBJ1-6, with D unresolved. Germline V lookup: CDR1 LGHNA, CDR2 YSLEER. The CDR3 sequence is 15 residues long. Trimming stripped 5 bases from V and 3 bases from J, with 11 bases between. Here the CDR3 reads CASSIDLSYNSPLHF. DNA for the CDR3: TGCGCCAGCAGCATAGACCTAAGCTATAATTCACCCCTCCACTTT.

This chain links TRBV5-4 with TRBJ2-1; perhaps TRBD2 as D (6 bases). This CDR3 is built from 13 residues. The V gene lost 4 bases and the J gene lost 8 bases, with 13 bases spanning the gap. Germline V gene sequence: CDR1 SGHNT, CDR2 YYREEE (reference sequence). The CDR3 region is CASSGGARDEQFF. The CDR3 nucleotides read TGTGCCAGCAGCGGCGGGGCCCGGGATGAGCAGTTCTTC. Complete variable domain (other parts from reference TRBV5-4 and TRBJ2-1): ETGVTQSPTHLIKTRGQQVTLRCSSQSGHNTVSWYQQALGQGPQFIFQYYREEENGRGNFPPRFSGLQFPNYSSELNVNALELDDSALYLCASSGGARDEQFFGPGTRLTVL.

This clone was counted once. The rearrangement links TRBV14 to TRBJ2-7, with D unresolved. The CDR3 has 12 amino acids. Germline V gene sequence: CDR1 SGHDN, CDR2 FVKESK. Trimming removed 1 base from V and 4 bases from J, with 5 bases in between. As DNA, the CDR3 is TGTGCCAGCAGCCAAGGTTCGTACGAGCAGTACTTC. The encoded protein is CASSQGSYEQYF. Using reference TRBV14 and TRBJ2-7 for the parts outside the CDR3, the full variable domain is EAGVTQFPSHSVIEKGQTVTLRCDPISGHDNLYWYRRVMGKEIKFLLHFVKESKQDESGMPNNRFLAERTGGTYSTLKVQPAELEDSGVYFCASSQGSYEQYFGPGTRLTVT.

V gene TRBV10-1 combines with J gene TRBJ1-5; 7 bases agree with TRBD1. The CDR3 runs to 13 residues. The V segment lost 7 bases and the J segment 7 bases; nucleotides outside the gene matches: 7. Looked up from germline, CDR1 is WNHNN and CDR2 is SYGVQD (reference sequence). The CDR3 is CASNDREGQPQHF. The DNA of the CDR3 is TGCGCCAGCAATGACAGGGAAGGGCAGCCCCAGCATTTT.